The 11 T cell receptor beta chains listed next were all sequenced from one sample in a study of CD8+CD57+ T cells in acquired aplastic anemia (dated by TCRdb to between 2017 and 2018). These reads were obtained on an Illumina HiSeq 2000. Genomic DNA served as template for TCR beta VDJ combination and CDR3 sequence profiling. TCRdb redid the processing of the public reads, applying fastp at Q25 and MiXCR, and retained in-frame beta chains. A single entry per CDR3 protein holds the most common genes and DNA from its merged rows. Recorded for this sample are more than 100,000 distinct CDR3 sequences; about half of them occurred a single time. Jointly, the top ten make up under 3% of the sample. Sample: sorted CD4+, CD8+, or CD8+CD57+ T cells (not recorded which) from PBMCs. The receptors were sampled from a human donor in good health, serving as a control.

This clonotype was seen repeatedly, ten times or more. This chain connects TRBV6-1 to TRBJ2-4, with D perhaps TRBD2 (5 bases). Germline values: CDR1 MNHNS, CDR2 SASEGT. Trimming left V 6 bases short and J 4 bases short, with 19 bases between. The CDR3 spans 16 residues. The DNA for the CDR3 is TGTGCCAGCAGCGAACGGACTGTTTACGGGAAAAACATTCAGTACTTC. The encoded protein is CASSERTVYGKNIQYF.

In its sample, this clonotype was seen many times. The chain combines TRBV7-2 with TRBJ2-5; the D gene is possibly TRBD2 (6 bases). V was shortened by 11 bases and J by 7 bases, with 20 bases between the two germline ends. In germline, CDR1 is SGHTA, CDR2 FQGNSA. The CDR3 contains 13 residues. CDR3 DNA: TGTGCCGGAGCCCGGGACTCTCAGGGGACCCAGTACTTC. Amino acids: CAGARDSQGTQYF.

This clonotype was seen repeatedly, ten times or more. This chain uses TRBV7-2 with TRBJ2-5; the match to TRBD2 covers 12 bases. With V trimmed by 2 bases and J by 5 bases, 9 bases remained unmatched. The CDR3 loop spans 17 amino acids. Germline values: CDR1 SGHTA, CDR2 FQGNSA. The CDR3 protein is CASSLNPRTSGAETQYF. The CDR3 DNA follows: TGTGCCAGCAGCTTAAATCCGAGGACTAGCGGGGCGGAGACCCAGTACTTC.

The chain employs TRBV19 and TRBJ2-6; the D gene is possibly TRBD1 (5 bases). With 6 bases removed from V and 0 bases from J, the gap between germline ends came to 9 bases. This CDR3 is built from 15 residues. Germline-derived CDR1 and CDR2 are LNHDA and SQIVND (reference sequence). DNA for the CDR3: TGTGCCAGTAGCGACAGTAGCTCTGGGGCCAACGTCCTGACTTTC. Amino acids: CASSDSSSGANVLTF. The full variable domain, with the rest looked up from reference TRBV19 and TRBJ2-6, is DGGITQSPKYLFRKEGQNVTLSCEQNLNHDAMYWYRQDPGQGLRLIYYSQIVNDFQKGDIAEGYSVSREKKESFPLTVTSAQKNPTAFYLCASSDSSSGANVLTFGAGSRLTVL.

The CDR3 bases are TGTGCCACCGGACAGAATGAAAAACTGTTTTTT. Amino acids: CATGQNEKLFF. The V call is TRBV15, the J call TRBJ1-4; D possibly corresponds to TRBD1 (6 bases). Germline values: CDR1 LNHNV, CDR2 YYDKDF (reference sequence). Trimming removed 8 bases at V and 5 bases at J, with 6 bases between. The CDR3 is 11 amino acids.

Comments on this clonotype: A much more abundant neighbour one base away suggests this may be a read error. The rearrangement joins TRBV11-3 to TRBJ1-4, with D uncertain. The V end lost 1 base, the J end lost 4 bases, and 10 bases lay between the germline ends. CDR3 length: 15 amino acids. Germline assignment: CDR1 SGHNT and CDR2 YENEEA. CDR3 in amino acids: CASSLVGRINEKLFF. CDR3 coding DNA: TGTGCCAGCAGCTTAGTGGGCAGGATTAATGAAAAACTGTTTTTT.

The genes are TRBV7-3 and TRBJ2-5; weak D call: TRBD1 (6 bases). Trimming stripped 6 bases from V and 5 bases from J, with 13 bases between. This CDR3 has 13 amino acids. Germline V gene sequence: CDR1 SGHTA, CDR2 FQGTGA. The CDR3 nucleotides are TGTGCCAGCAGTCCAGGGGAATGGGAGACCCAGTACTTC. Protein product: CASSPGEWETQYF.

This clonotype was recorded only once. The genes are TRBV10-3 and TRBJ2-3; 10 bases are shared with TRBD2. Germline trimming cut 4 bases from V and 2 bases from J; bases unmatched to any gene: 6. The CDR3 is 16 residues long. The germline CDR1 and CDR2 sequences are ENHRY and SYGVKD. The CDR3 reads CAISGIAGGTTDTQYF. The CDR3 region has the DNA TGTGCCATCAGTGGCATAGCGGGGGGAACCACAGATACGCAGTATTTT.

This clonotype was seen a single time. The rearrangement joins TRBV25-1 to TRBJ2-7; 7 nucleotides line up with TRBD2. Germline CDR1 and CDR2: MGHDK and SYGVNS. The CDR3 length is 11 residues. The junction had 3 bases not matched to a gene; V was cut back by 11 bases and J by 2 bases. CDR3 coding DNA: TGTGCCGCGGGAGAGACCTACGAGCAGTACTTC. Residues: CAAGETYEQYF.

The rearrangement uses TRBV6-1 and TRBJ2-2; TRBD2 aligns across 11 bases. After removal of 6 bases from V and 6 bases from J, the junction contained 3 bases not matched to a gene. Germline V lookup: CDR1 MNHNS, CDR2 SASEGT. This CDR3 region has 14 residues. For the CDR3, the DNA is TGTGCCAGCAGGCCGGGACTAGCGGCCGGGGAGCTGTTTTTT. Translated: CASRPGLAAGELFF.

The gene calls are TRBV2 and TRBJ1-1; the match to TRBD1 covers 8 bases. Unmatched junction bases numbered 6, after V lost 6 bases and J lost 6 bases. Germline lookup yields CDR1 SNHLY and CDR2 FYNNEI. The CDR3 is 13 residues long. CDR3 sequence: CASRRTGTPEAFF. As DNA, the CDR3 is TGTGCCAGCAGGCGGACAGGGACGCCTGAAGCTTTCTTT.